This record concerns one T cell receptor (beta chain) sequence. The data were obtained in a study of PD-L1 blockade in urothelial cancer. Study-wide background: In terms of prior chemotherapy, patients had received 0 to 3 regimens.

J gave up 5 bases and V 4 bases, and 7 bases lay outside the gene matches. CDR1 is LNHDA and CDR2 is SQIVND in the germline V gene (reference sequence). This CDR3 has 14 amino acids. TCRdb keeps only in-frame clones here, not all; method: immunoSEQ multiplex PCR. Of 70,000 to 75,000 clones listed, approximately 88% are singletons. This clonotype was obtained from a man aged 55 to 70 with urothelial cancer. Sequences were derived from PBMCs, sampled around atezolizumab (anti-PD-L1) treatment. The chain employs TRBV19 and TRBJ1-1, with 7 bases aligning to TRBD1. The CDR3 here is CASSKWADRTEAFF. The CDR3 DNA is TGTGCCAGTAGTAAGTGGGCGGACAGGACTGAAGCTTTCTTT.